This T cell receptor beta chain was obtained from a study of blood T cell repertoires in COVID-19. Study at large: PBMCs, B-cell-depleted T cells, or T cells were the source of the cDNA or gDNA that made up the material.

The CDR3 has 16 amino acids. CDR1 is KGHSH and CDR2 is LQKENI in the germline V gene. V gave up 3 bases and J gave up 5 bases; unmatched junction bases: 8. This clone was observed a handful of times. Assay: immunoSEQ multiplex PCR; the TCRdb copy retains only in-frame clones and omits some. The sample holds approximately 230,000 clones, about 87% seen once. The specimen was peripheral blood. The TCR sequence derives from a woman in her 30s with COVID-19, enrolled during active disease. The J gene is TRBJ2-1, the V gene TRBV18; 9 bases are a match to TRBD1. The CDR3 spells CASSPPGQGFDNEQFF. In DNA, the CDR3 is TGTGCCAGCTCACCCCCGGGACAGGGTTTCGACAATGAGCAGTTCTTC.